One sample yielded the 18 T cell receptor beta chains listed below, sequenced in a study of shared clonotypes between healthy human individuals. Sequencing was performed with immunoSEQ multiplex PCR; in TCRdb, only in-frame clones are kept and a portion is missing. Of about 610,000 clones in the sample, about 96% are singletons; the top ten hold 0.045% to 0.06%. Sequences were obtained from naive CD4+ T cells sorted from blood. Subset denoted: CD45RA+ positively selected. All receptors come from a woman younger than 45 in good health.

The chain joins TRBV6-5 to TRBJ2-3, with 12 bases fitting TRBD2. Germline V gene data show CDR1 as MNHEY and CDR2 as SVGAGI. This CDR3 contains 14 residues. V gave up 10 bases and J gave up 6 bases; unmatched junction bases: 8. The CDR3 region is CATQTSGRGDTQYF. CDR3 sequence (DNA): TGTGCCACTCAGACTAGCGGGAGAGGGGATACGCAGTATTTT.

This chain connects TRBV19 to TRBJ1-1, with D hard to call. V lost 6 bases to trimming and J lost 1 base, with 15 bases between them. Germline V gene sequence: CDR1 LNHDA, CDR2 SQIVND (reference sequence). This CDR3 region has 15 residues. CDR3 bases: TGTGCCAGTAGACCGGCAGGAAAGGGGAACACTGAAGCTTTCTTT. Translated: CASRPAGKGNTEAFF.

The rearrangement uses TRBV19 and TRBJ1-1; 9 positions match TRBD1. The CDR3 runs to 15 residues. CDR1 is LNHDA and CDR2 is SQIVND in the germline V gene (reference sequence). Trimming removed 5 bases from V and 4 bases from J; junction bases left unmatched: 8. CDR3 sequence reads: CASSPGTGRATEAFF. As DNA, the CDR3 is TGTGCCAGTAGTCCCGGGACAGGGAGGGCCACTGAAGCTTTCTTT.

V is TRBV5-1 and J is TRBJ1-3, with D unresolved. V was shortened by 0 bases and J by 0 bases, with 4 bases between the two germline ends. The CDR3 consists of 14 residues. CDR1 and CDR2 from the germline V gene are SGHRS and YFSETQ. Here the CDR3 reads CASSLAPSGNTIYF. The DNA for the CDR3 is TGCGCCAGCAGCTTGGCCCCCTCTGGAAACACCATATATTTT.

The chain joins TRBV28 to TRBJ1-2; tentatively, D is TRBD1 (6 bases). From germline, CDR1 is MDHEN and CDR2 SYDVKM. V lost 7 bases to trimming and J lost 8 bases, with 23 bases between them. The CDR3 loop spans 15 amino acids. The CDR3 sequence: CASNNAGHGKEGYTF. The CDR3 nucleotides read TGTGCCAGCAATAACGCGGGACACGGAAAGGAGGGCTACACCTTC.

The chain combines TRBV7-9 with TRBJ1-1; a possible D gene is TRBD1 (6 bases). V lost 6 bases to trimming and J lost 1 base, with 18 bases between them. The CDR3 is 16 residues long. The V gene's germline CDR1 is SEHNR and CDR2 FQNEAQ (reference sequence). The CDR3 DNA reads TGTGCCAGCAGTCGTTACGGACAGTTAAAGAACACTGAAGCTTTCTTT. Translated, it gives CASSRYGQLKNTEAFF.

The chain joins TRBV9 to TRBJ2-6; a weak D match, TRBD2 (5 bases). The CDR3 has 14 residues. Germline V gives CDR1 SGDLS, CDR2 YYNGEE. V was clipped by 0 bases and J by 5 bases, with 6 bases between them. The chain's CDR3 is CASSVVARANVLTF. CDR3 DNA sequence: TGTGCCAGCAGCGTAGTAGCGCGGGCCAACGTCCTGACTTTC. Combining the CDR3 with reference TRBV9 and TRBJ2-6 gives the whole variable domain DSGVTQTPKHLITATGQRVTLRCSPRSGDLSVYWYQQSLDQGLQFLIQYYNGEERAKGNILERFSAQQFPDLHSELNLSSLELGDSALYFCASSVVARANVLTFGAGSRLTVL.

The chain carries TRBV19 and TRBJ1-2, with 8 bases that match TRBD1. Trimming at V came to 6 bases and at J to 8 bases, leaving 14 bases not matched to a gene. The germline CDR1 and CDR2 sequences are LNHDA and SQIVND (reference sequence). The CDR3 is 15 amino acids. The CDR3 sequence: CASRTGQGGVGGYTF. CDR3 DNA sequence: TGTGCCAGTAGGACCGGACAGGGAGGAGTAGGGGGCTACACCTTC. The full variable domain, completed using reference TRBV19 and TRBJ1-2, is DGGITQSPKYLFRKEGQNVTLSCEQNLNHDAMYWYRQDPGQGLRLIYYSQIVNDFQKGDIAEGYSVSREKKESFPLTVTSAQKNPTAFYLCASRTGQGGVGGYTFGSGTRLTVV.

V usage is TRBV16 and J usage is TRBJ1-2, with D unclear. Trimming took off 5 bases at V and 4 bases at J, with 17 bases between the two ends. In germline, CDR1 is KGHSY, CDR2 FQNENV. This CDR3 has 15 amino acids. CDR3 sequence: CASSDSRAGGYGYTF. CDR3 nucleotide sequence: TGTGCCAGCAGCGACTCAAGGGCGGGAGGCTATGGCTACACCTTC.

The rearrangement links TRBV28 to TRBJ1-1; D gene unclear. Trimming shortened V by 2 bases and J by 10 bases, and 14 bases separated the two germline ends. Germline V gives CDR1 MDHEN, CDR2 SYDVKM. There are 13 residues in the CDR3. DNA of the CDR3: TGTGCCAGCAGTTTAGGAACACCCCGAGGAGCTTTCTTT. This sequence encodes CASSLGTPRGAFF.

The V and J genes are TRBV27 and TRBJ1-5; 9 bases match TRBD1. Germline V gene data show CDR1 as MNHEY and CDR2 as SMNVEV (reference sequence). The CDR3 extends over 17 amino acids. Germline trimming cut 5 bases from V and 4 bases from J; bases unmatched to any gene: 12. The CDR3 is CASSPGQGRGWNQPQHF. The CDR3, as DNA: TGTGCCAGCAGTCCCGGACAGGGGAGAGGTTGGAATCAGCCCCAGCATTTT.

V and J are TRBV19 and TRBJ1-2, with TRBD1 as a possible D gene (6 bases). CDR1 LNHDA and CDR2 SQIVND come from the germline V gene (reference sequence). CDR3 length: 14 residues. V was pared by 3 bases and J by 4 bases, with 12 bases between. The CDR3 DNA reads as TGTGCCAGTAGTATCACAGGGATCCCCTATGGCTACACCTTC. Its translation: CASSITGIPYGYTF.

The V and J genes are TRBV9 and TRBJ1-2; 7 nucleotides agree with TRBD1. This CDR3 has 15 residues. CDR1 and CDR2 from the germline V gene are SGDLS and YYNGEE. The junction had 9 bases not matched to a gene; V was cut back by 4 bases and J by 3 bases. Written as DNA, the CDR3 is TGTGCCAGCAGCCCCCGGGGAGGGGGCGACTATGGCTACACCTTC. Translated: CASSPRGGGDYGYTF.

This sequence joins TRBV2 and TRBJ2-7, with D unresolved. The germline V gene has CDR1 SNHLY and CDR2 FYNNEI. CDR3 length: 16 residues. The V and J ends lost 4 bases and 0 bases respectively, with 16 bases between them. The CDR3 protein is CASSGPGAAFSYEQYF. CDR3 coding DNA: TGTGCCAGCAGTGGCCCTGGCGCGGCTTTCTCCTACGAGCAGTACTTC.

This sequence joins TRBV29-1 and TRBJ1-1, with a tentative D call TRBD1 (5 bases). Germline V gene sequence: CDR1 SQVTM, CDR2 ANQGSEA. The CDR3 sequence is 13 residues long. The ends were cut back, 6 bases at V and 5 bases at J, with 16 bases in the middle. The CDR3 sequence is CSVATDRGTEAFF. CDR3 DNA: TGCAGCGTCGCCACCGACCGGGGGACTGAAGCTTTCTTT.

The rearrangement links TRBV18 to TRBJ2-5; 10 nucleotides match TRBD1. The J call may be faulty, since TRBJ2-7 better matches the DNA end. The germline gives CDR1 KGHSH, CDR2 LQKENI. The CDR3 covers 14 residues. DNA of the CDR3: TGTGCCAGCTCCGCGGGACAGGGGAGCGACGAGCAGTACTTC. Amino acid sequence: CASSAGQGSDEQYF.

V is TRBV2 and J is TRBJ2-3; D unresolved. Trimming removed 6 bases from V and 0 bases from J, with 10 bases in between. The germline V gene has CDR1 SNHLY and CDR2 FYNNEI. The CDR3 has 14 residues. The DNA of the CDR3 is TGTGCCAGCAGGGGCGGCACTAGCACAGATACGCAGTATTTT. Translated, it gives CASRGGTSTDTQYF.

This sequence joins TRBV6-1 and TRBJ1-2; D might be TRBD1 (5 bases). CDR1 is MNHNS, CDR2 SASEGT, per germline. The CDR3 is 14 residues long. V lost 4 bases, J lost 10 bases, and 19 bases lay in between. CDR3 in DNA: TGTGCCAGCAGTGGAAGAATATCCGGGGGTGACTACACCTTC. This encodes CASSGRISGGDYTF.